Listed here is a single TCR beta chain. This clone was counted a single time. What this receptor recognizes is not known. No clone much larger than this one lies a single base away; base qualities are absent. The CDR3 regions of human TCRbeta chains were analyzed by immunosequencing. On the study's bioinformatics: Repertoire TCRs were checked for matches against a reference library of SARS-CoV-2-specific TCRs that had been generated using the MIRA antigen-specificity platform. Breadth was defined as the fraction of unique TCRs that were SARS-CoV-2-associated, and depth was defined as the fraction of total T cells that were SARS-CoV-2-associated. Using the MIRA data, each spike-specific TCR was mapped to the spike region that the TCR reacts to and placed in a CD4 or CD8 class. Log10-transformed breadth and depth values were compared by one-way ANOVA with Sidak's multiple comparisons tests. Here the immuneACCESS table is served through TCRdb, limited to in-frame sequences with V and J called. Missing clones are a known gap in these copies; in checked studies unresolved V genes cover under half, and the rest lacks a known reason. V, J and clone size were drawn from that table, and D and trimming were deduced from the DNA. The sample records some 140,000 clones, about 92% of which are singletons. The top ten clones comprise approximately 3.4% of the sample.

V and J lose 5 bases and 0 bases, and a span of 15 bases separates them. The CDR3 runs 16 residues from the cysteine to the phenylalanine. The sequence is cut down to CDR3 DNA, 48 bases in frame from base 1. Sequences SGHTA (CDR1) and FQGNSA (CDR2) are obtained from the germline V gene. This sample is drawn from a study of T cell responses to AZD1222 COVID-19 vaccine (dated by TCRdb to the early 2020s). Background for the entire study: AZD1222 recipients given second doses at about 4 weeks or at about 12 weeks were pooled, since spike-specific TCR depth and breadth were not found to differ between the two schedules. A total of around 240 trial participants underwent TCR sequencing, of whom some 210 received two doses of AZD1222 and about 25 received two doses of the MenACWY control vaccine. Trial participants were enrolled by age into subgroups of 18-55, 56-69 and 70-plus years, and approximately 150, 30 and 60 TCR-sequenced participants, respectively, were included in these subgroups.

General study outcomes and caveats: Nearly half of unique spike-specific TCRs reportedly recognized epitopes outside regions mutated in the B.1.351 and B.1.1.7 variants. After two AZD1222 doses, spike-specific TCR breadth and depth were significantly higher than at day 0 and than in MenACWY recipients. No day 14 peak-response samples were available, so repertoires were characterized only after the peak T cell response. CD4 TCRs associated with the vaccine covered the entire spike protein, and the dominant responses were in regions 160-218 and 743-854. Most participants were white British and females outnumbered males, and the authors suggested that clonal diversity may have been underestimated. The 56-69-year group was small, and its depth increase did not reach significance, likely because of low power. Conclusions about previously exposed vaccinees were limited because only six or seven AZD1222 recipients were SARS-CoV-2 seropositive at baseline.

The time point tag for this specimen amounts to: baseline before first vaccination. The vaccinee samples were drawn from two UK trials, COV001 and COV002, one of which was a single-blind randomized controlled phase 2/3 trial testing AZD1222 (ChAdOx1 nCoV-19) in healthy adults. For TCRbeta chain sequencing, PBMC samples from trial participants were taken at day 0 and at day 28 after the second dose. The sequence is built from TRBV7-2 and TRBJ2-3; the D gene is possibly TRBD2, with 7 bases matching. This TCR was recovered from an adult in good health. The specimen was peripheral blood, collected on day 0 of AZD1222 vaccination. The CDR3 is CASSQGGGTSTDTQYF. Here is the DNA: TGTGCCAGCAGCCAAGGGGGGGGAACTAGCACAGATACGCAGTATTTT.